This TCR beta chain was sequenced in a study of control samples from healthy donors and cancer patients. This CDR3 contains 14 residues. Losses at the gene ends were 5 bases for V and 2 bases for J; bases not matched to a gene: 5. Germline V gene data show CDR1 as GTSNPN and CDR2 as SVGIG (reference sequence). The data were produced by immunoSEQ multiplex PCR, yet TCRdb's version contains in-frame clones alone and is incomplete. Among around 48,000 clones listed, roughly 93% were seen once. The receptor was derived from a woman aged 45-65 years with head and neck cancer. V and J are TRBV30 and TRBJ1-4; the match to TRBD1 covers 7 bases. The sample consisted of PBMCs. CDR3 residues: CAWSKGATNEKLFF. CDR3 nucleotide sequence: TGTGCCTGGTCCAAGGGGGCGACTAATGAAAAACTGTTTTTT.